This TCR beta chain is from a study of CD8 T cells in Susac syndrome. Whole-study results and caveats: An acknowledgment was made by the study that its TCR sequencing and HLA analysis involved relatively few individuals.

Random hexamers were used to reverse transcribe an amount of about 0.45 to 1 ug RNA. Multiplex immunoSEQ PCR targeted 54 Vbeta and 13 Jbeta TCR beta segments. TCRdb analysed the immunoSEQ multiplex PCR reads with MiXCR anew, one entry per CDR3 protein. The sample consists of 110,000 to 150,000 distinct CDR3 sequences, about 94% of them appearing once. The CDR3 loop spans 12 amino acids. Between the trimmed V and J ends, which lost 6 bases and 6 bases, there was a span of 9 bases. Germline-derived CDR1 and CDR2 are MNHEY and SMNVEV (reference sequence). A note on this clonotype: As yet, its antigen is unknown.

The gene calls are TRBV27 and TRBJ2-1; D gene unclear. The sequence was collected from a human donor in good health. The sequenced sample was CD8+ T cells from PBMCs. CDR3 sequence reads: CASSTLLNEQFF. DNA for the CDR3: TGTGCCAGCAGCACCCTTCTCAATGAGCAGTTCTTC.